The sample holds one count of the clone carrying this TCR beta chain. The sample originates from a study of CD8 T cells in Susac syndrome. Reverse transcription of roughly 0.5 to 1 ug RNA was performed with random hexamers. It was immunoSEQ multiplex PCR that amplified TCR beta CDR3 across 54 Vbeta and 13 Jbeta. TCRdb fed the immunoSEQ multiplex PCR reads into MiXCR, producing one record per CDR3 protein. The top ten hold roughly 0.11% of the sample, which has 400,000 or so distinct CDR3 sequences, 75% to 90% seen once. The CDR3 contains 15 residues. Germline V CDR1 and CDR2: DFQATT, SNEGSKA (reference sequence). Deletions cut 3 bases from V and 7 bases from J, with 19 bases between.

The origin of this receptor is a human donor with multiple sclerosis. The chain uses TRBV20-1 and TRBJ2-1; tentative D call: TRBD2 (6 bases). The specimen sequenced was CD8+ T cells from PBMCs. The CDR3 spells CSASLIREWGNEQFF. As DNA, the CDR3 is TGCAGTGCTAGCCTTATACGGGAGTGGGGGAATGAGCAGTTCTTC.